This T cell receptor (beta chain) was documented in a study of T cell changes during pregnancy in multiple sclerosis. Some clones are missing from TCRdb's copy, which holds only in-frame ones; the method was immunoSEQ multiplex PCR. The sample lists around 100,000 clones, 80% to 95% occurring once. Unmatched junction bases numbered 9, after V lost 8 bases and J lost 0 bases. CDR1 is MNHEY and CDR2 is SMNVEV in the germline V gene (reference sequence). CDR3 length: 17 amino acids. This sequence originates from a female donor with multiple sclerosis, enrolled in a pregnancy study. The sample in question was peripheral blood, obtained after pregnancy. The genes are TRBV27 and TRBJ2-3, with 12 nucleotides matching TRBD1. CDR3 nucleotides: TGTGCCAGCTCGGTTTTGGGACAGGGGGCGAGCACAGATACGCAGTATTTT. It is translated as CASSVLGQGASTDTQYF.